This T cell receptor (beta chain) was retrieved from a study of T cells in Graves' hyperthyroidism and ophthalmopathy. Amplification of TCR beta CDR3 regions used RNA as the template. The HTBI set primed first-round TCR CDR3 RT-PCR. TCRdb used MiXCR to reprocess the multiplex PCR reads, holding one entry per CDR3 protein. The sample yields about 410,000 distinct CDR3 sequences, roughly 15% seen once. About this clonotype: A read error may produce the germline difference seen at one junction end.

The CDR3 totals 15 residues. The germline V gene has CDR1 LGHDT and CDR2 YNNKEL (reference sequence). V is TRBV3-1 and J is TRBJ1-2; D is unresolved. Material: blood. This clonotype was sampled from a man younger than 35 with Graves' ophthalmopathy. The CDR3 loop is CASSSNGPAGNGYAF. CDR3 DNA sequence: TGTGCCAGCAGCTCGAACGGACCGGCGGGTAATGGCTACGCCTTC.